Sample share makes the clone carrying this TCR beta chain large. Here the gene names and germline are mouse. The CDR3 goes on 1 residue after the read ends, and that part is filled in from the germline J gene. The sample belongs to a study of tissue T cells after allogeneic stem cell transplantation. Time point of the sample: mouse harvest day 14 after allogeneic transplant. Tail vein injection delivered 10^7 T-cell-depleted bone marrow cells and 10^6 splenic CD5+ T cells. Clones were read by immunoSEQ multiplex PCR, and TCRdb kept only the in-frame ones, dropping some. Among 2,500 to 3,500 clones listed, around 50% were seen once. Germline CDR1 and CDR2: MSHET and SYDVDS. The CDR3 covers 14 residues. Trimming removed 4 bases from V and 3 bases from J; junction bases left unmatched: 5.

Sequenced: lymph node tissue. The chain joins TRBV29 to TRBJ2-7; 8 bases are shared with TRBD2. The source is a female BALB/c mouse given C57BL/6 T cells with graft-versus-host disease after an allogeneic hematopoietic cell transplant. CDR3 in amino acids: CASSSRLGNYEQYF. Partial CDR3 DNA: TGTGCTAGCAGTTCCCGACTGGGGAACTATGAACAGTAC.